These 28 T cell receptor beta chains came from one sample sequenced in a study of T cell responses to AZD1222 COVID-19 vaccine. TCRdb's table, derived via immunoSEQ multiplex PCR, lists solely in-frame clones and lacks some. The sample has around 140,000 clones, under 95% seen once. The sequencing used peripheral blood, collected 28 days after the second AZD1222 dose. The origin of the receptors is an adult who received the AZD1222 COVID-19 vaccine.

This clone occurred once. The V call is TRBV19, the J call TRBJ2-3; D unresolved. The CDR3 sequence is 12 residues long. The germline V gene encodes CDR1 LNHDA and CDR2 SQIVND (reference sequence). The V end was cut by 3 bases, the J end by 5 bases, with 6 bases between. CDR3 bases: TGTGCCAGTAGTATGTTGGGAGATACGCAGTATTTT. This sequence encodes CASSMLGDTQYF.

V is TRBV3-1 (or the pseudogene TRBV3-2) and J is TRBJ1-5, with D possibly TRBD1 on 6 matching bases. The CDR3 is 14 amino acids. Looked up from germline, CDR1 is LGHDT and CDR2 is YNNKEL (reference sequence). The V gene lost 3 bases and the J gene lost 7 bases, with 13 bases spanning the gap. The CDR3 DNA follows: TGTGCCAGCAGCCAGGGGGGGGCGAGGCAGCCCCAGCATTTT. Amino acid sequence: CASSQGGARQPQHF.

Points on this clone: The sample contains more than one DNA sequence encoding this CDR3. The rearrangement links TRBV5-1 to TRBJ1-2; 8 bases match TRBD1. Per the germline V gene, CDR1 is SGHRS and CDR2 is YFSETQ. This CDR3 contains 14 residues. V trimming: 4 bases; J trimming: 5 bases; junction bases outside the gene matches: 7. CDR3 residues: CASSLGQGGYGYTF. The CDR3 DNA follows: TGCGCCAGCAGCCTAGGACAGGGTGGGTATGGCTACACCTTC.

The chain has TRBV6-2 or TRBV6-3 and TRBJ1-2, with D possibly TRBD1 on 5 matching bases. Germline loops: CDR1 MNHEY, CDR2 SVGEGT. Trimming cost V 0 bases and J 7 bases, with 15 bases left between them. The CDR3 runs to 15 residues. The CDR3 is CASSYSSGPVRGYTF. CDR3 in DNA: TGTGCCAGCAGTTACTCTTCAGGGCCAGTTCGTGGCTACACCTTC.

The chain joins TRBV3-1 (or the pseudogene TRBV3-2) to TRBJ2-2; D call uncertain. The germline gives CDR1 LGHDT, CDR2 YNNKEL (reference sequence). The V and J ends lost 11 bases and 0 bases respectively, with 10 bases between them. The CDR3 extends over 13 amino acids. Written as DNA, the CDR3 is TGTGCCGCTCAGGCCACGAACACCGGGGAGCTGTTTTTT. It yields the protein CAAQATNTGELFF.

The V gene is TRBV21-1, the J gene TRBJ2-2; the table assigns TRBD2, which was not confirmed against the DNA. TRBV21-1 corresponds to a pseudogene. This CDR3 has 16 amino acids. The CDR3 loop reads CASSSRTSGSSGELFF. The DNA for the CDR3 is TGTGCCAGCAGCTCTCGGACTAGCGGGAGTTCCGGGGAGCTGTTTTTT.

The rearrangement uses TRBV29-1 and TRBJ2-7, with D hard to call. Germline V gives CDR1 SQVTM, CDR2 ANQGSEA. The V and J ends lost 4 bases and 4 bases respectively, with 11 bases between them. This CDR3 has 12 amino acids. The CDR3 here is CSVGLPAYEQYF. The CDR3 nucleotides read TGCAGCGTTGGACTTCCAGCTTACGAGCAGTACTTC.

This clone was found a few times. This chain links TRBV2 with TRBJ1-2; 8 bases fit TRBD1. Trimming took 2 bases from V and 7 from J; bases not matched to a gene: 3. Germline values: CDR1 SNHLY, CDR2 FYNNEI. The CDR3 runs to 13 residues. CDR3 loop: CASSEMDRVGYTF. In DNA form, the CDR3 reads TGTGCCAGCAGTGAAATGGACAGGGTTGGCTACACCTTC.

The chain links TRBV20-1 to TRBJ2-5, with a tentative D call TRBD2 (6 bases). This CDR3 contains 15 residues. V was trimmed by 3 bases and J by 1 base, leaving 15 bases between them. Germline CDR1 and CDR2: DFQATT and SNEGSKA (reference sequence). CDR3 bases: TGCAGTGCTAGTAACCCTCGCGGGACCCAAGAGACCCAGTACTTC. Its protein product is CSASNPRGTQETQYF.

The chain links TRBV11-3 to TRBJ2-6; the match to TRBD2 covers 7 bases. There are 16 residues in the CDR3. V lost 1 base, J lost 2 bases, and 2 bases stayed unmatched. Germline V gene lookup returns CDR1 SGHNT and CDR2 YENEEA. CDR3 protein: CASSLGGSTGANVLTF. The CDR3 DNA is TGTGCCAGCAGCTTAGGCGGGAGTACTGGGGCCAACGTCCTGACTTTC.

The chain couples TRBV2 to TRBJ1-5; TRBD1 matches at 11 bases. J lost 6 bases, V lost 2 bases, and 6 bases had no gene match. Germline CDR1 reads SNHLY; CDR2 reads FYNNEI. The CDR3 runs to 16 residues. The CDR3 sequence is CASSELGQGASQPQHF. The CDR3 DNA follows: TGTGCCAGCAGTGAATTAGGACAGGGGGCAAGTCAGCCCCAGCATTTT.

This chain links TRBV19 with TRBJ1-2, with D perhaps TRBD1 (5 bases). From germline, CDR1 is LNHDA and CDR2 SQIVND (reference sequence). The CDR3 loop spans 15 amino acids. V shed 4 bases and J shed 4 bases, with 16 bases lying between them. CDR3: CASSNGGREIYGYTF. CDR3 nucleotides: TGTGCCAGTAGTAATGGGGGAAGGGAGATCTATGGCTACACCTTC.

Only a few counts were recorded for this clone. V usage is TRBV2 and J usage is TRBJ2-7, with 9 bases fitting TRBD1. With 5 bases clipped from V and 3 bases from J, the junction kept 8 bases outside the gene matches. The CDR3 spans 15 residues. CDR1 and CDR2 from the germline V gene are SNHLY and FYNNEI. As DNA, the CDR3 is TGTGCCAGCAGTAACGACAGGGGGGAGATCTACGAGCAGTACTTC. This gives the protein CASSNDRGEIYEQYF. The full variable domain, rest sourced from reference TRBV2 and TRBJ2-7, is EPEVTQTPSHQVTQMGQEVILRCVPISNHLYFYWYRQILGQKVEFLVSFYNNEISEKSEIFDDQFSVERPDGSNFTLKIRSTKLEDSAMYFCASSNDRGEIYEQYFGPGTRLTVT.

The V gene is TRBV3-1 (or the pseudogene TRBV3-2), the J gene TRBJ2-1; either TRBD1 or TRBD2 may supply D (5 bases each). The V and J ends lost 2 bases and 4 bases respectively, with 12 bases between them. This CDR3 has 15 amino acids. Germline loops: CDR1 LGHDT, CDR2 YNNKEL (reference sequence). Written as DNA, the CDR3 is TGTGCCAGCAGCCAACCCGGGACCACTTACAATGAGCAGTTCTTC. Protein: CASSQPGTTYNEQFF.

The CDR3: CATSDPRGQGTGELFF. The CDR3 DNA reads TGTGCCACCAGTGATCCTAGGGGGCAGGGGACCGGGGAGCTGTTTTTT. The chain carries TRBV24-1 and TRBJ2-2; TRBD1 matches at 7 bases. The V gene's germline CDR1 is KGHDR and CDR2 SFDVKD. This CDR3 is built from 16 residues. J lost 5 bases, V lost 3 bases, and 8 bases had no gene match.

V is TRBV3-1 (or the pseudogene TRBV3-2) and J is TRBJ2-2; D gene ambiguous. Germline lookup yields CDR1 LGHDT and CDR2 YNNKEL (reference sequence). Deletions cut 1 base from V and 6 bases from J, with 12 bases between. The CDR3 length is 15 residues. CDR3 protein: CASSQGELDAGELFF. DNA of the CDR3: TGTGCCAGCAGCCAAGGGGAATTAGACGCCGGGGAGCTGTTTTTT.

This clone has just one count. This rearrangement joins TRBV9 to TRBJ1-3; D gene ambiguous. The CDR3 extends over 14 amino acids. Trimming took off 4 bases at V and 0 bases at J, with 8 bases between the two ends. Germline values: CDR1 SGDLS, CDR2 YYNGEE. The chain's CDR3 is CASSRQSSGNTIYF. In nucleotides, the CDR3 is TGTGCCAGCAGCCGTCAGAGCTCTGGAAACACCATATATTTT.

CDR3 sequence: CASSYGDGGMKQYF. CDR3 coding DNA: TGTGCCAGCAGTTACGGGGACGGTGGAATGAAGCAGTACTTC. The chain combines TRBV6-5 with TRBJ2-7; D is tentatively TRBD1 or TRBD2 (5 bases each). The CDR3 length is 14 residues. V was pared by 2 bases and J by 8 bases, with 16 bases between. Germline loops: CDR1 MNHEY, CDR2 SVGAGI.

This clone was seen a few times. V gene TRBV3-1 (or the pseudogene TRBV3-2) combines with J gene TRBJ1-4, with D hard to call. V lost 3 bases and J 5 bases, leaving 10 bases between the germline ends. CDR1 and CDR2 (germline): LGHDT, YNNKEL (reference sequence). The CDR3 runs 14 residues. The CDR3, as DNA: TGTGCCAGCAGCCACCTGACCCAAAATGAAAAACTGTTTTTT. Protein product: CASSHLTQNEKLFF.

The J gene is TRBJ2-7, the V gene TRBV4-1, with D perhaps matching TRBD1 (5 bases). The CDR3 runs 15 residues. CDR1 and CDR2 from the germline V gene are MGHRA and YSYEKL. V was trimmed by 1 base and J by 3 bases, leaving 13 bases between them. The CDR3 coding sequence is TGCGCCAGCAGCCAAGGAATTCAGGGTTACTACGAGCAGTACTTC. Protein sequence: CASSQGIQGYYEQYF.

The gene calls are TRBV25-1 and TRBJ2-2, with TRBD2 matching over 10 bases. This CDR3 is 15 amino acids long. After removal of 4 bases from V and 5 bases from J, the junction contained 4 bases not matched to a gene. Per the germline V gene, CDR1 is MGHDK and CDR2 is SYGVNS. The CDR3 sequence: CASSVAGGFTGELFF. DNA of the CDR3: TGTGCCAGCAGTGTAGCGGGAGGATTTACCGGGGAGCTGTTTTTT. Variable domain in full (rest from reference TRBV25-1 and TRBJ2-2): EADIYQTPRYLVIGTGKKITLECSQTMGHDKMYWYQQDPGMELHLIHYSYGVNSTEKGDLSSESTVSRIRTEHFPLTLESARPSHTSQYLCASSVAGGFTGELFFGEGSRLTVL.

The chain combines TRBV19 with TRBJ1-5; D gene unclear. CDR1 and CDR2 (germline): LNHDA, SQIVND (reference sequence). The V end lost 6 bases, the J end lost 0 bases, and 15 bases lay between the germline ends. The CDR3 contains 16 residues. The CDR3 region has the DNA TGTGCCAGTAGCTCTGGAGTAACGTTTAGCAATCAGCCCCAGCATTTT. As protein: CASSSGVTFSNQPQHF.

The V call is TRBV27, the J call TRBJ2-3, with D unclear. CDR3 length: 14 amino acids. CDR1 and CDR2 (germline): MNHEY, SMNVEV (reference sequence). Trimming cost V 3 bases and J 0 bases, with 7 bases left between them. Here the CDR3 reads CASSFRASTDTQYF. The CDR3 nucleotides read TGTGCCAGCAGTTTTAGGGCTAGCACAGATACGCAGTATTTT.

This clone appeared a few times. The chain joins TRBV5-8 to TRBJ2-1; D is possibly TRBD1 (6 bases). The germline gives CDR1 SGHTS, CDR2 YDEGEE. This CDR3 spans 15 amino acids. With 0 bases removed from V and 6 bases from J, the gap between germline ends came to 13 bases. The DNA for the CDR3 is TGTGCCAGCAGCTTGGACCACCTACAGGGCAATGAGCAGTTCTTC. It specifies CASSLDHLQGNEQFF.

CDR3 loop: CASSQVRGRGTDTQYF. The CDR3 DNA is TGCGCCAGCAGCCAAGTGCGCGGGAGGGGAACAGATACGCAGTATTTT. The chain joins TRBV4-1 to TRBJ2-3; 9 bases map to TRBD2. The J segment lost 3 bases and the V segment lost 1 base, leaving 5 bases of the junction unmatched. Per germline, CDR1 MGHRA and CDR2 YSYEKL. This CDR3 comprises 16 residues.

DNA for the CDR3: TGTGCCAGCAGCTTAGCTCTTACTAGCGCTGAGCAGTTCTTC. Translation: CASSLALTSAEQFF. The chain employs TRBV7-8 and TRBJ2-1, with 7 bases identical to TRBD2. V was pared by 0 bases and J by 9 bases, with 5 bases of the junction left unmatched. The CDR3 has 14 residues. CDR1 is SGHVS, CDR2 FQNEAQ, per germline.

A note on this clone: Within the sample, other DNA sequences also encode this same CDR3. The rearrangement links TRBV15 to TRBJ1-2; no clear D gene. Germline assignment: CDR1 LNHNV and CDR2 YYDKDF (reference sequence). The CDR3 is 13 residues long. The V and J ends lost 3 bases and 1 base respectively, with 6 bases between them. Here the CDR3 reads CATSRGLNYGYTF. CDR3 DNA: TGTGCCACCAGCAGGGGCCTTAACTATGGCTACACCTTC. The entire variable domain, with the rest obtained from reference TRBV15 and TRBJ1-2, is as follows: DAMVIQNPRYQVTQFGKPVTLSCSQTLNHNVMYWYQQKSSQAPKLLFHYYDKDFNNEADTPDNFQSRRPNTSFCFLDIRSPGLGDTAMYLCATSRGLNYGYTFGSGTRLTVV.

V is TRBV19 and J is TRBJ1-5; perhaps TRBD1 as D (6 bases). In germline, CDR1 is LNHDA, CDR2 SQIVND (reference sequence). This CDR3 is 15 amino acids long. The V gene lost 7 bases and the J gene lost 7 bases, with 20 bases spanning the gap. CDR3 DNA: TGTGCCAGTACCCATGGGGGCCAGGGCGACCAGCCCCAGCATTTT. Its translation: CASTHGGQGDQPQHF.